This T cell receptor (beta chain) was captured by sequencing in a study of T cell responses to AZD1222 COVID-19 vaccine. Study results and caveats: AZD1222 recipients seropositive at baseline numbered only six or seven. As reported, nearly half of all spike-specific TCRs target variant regions that are unmutated. Possibly, clonal diversity was underestimated; donors were largely white British and included more females.

A word on this clone: What it binds is not known.

Assay: immunoSEQ multiplex PCR; the TCRdb copy retains only in-frame clones and omits some. The sample carries some 120,000 clones, 91% recorded once. With 5 bases removed from V and 1 base from J, the gap between germline ends came to 9 bases. Germline V gives CDR1 MNHEY, CDR2 SMNVEV (reference sequence). This CDR3 contains 14 residues. This material consisted of peripheral blood, taken on day 0 of AZD1222 vaccination. The genes are TRBV27 and TRBJ1-5; unclear D gene. The receptor was isolated from an adult in good health. The CDR3 loop reads CASSPLDSNQPQHF. Written as DNA, the CDR3 is TGTGCCAGCAGTCCCCTGGACAGCAATCAGCCCCAGCATTTT.